The 15 T cell receptor beta chains given below trace back to one sample, sequenced in a study of response to subunit inactivated influenza vaccine. TCRdb reprocessed the RT-PCR reads via MiXCR and lists one record per CDR3 protein. This sample yields about 530,000 distinct CDR3 sequences, of which over 9.5% are seen a single time; roughly a tenth belongs to the top ten. The sequencing here drew on PBMCs from blood, taken on the day of vaccination. These receptors were collected from a man aged 45-65 years who received an inactivated influenza vaccine.

The chain joins TRBV7-2 to TRBJ2-3, with D perhaps assigned TRBD1 or TRBD2 (5 bases each). The V gene lost 2 bases and the J gene lost 4 bases, with 13 bases spanning the gap. The CDR3 is 15 amino acids. Germline V gene sequence: CDR1 SGHTA, CDR2 FQGNSA. For the CDR3, the DNA is TGTGCCAGCAGCTTAATGCTGAGGGGACCAGATACGCAGTATTTT. Protein product: CASSLMLRGPDTQYF.

The V and J genes are TRBV2 and TRBJ1-2, with D uncertain. This CDR3 contains 13 residues. Trimming removed 7 bases from V and 4 bases from J, with 13 bases in between. Germline CDR1 SNHLY, CDR2 FYNNEI. CDR3 sequence reads: CASNDPDSYGYTF. DNA for the CDR3: TGTGCCAGCAACGACCCAGATAGCTATGGCTACACCTTC.

This clonotype was observed a handful of times. The rearrangement uses TRBV20-1 and TRBJ2-7, with a tentative D call TRBD2 (6 bases). Germline V gene lookup returns CDR1 DFQATT and CDR2 SNEGSKA (reference sequence). V was cut by 5 bases and J by 2 bases, with 13 bases left in between. This CDR3 region has 13 residues. The CDR3 protein is CSASDGGAYEQYF. As DNA, the CDR3 is TGCAGTGCTTCAGACGGGGGAGCCTACGAGCAGTACTTC.

The chain uses TRBV18 and TRBJ2-7, with TRBD1 matching over 7 bases. The CDR3 has 17 residues. Germline loops: CDR1 KGHSH, CDR2 LQKENI. J lost 1 base, V lost 3 bases, and 12 bases had no gene match. The CDR3 is CASSPGQATKRSYEQYF. The CDR3 DNA follows: TGTGCCAGCTCACCCGGACAGGCCACGAAGAGATCCTACGAGCAGTACTTC. The variable domain in full, completed from reference TRBV18 and TRBJ2-7, reads NAGVMQNPRHLVRRRGQEARLRCSPMKGHSHVYWYRQLPEEGLKFMVYLQKENIIDESGMPKERFSAEFPKEGPSILRIQQVVRGDSAAYFCASSPGQATKRSYEQYFGPGTRLTVT.

A few counts support this clonotype. This chain's CDR3 is CATRSQATQYF. CDR3 nucleotide sequence: TGTGCCACCCGATCTCAGGCGACCCAGTACTTC. The chain combines TRBV6-5 with TRBJ2-5; D ambiguous. The CDR3 runs to 11 residues. Trimming stripped 10 bases from V and 7 bases from J, with 13 bases between. CDR1 is MNHEY, CDR2 SVGAGI, per germline.

The CDR3 sequence is CATSSNAAPSNEQFF. Written as DNA, the CDR3 is TGTGCCACCAGCAGTAACGCGGCACCCTCCAATGAGCAGTTCTTC. The gene calls are TRBV15 and TRBJ2-1; D not resolved. The CDR3 contains 15 residues. V lost 3 bases and J 6 bases, leaving 15 bases between the germline ends. Germline values: CDR1 LNHNV, CDR2 YYDKDF (reference sequence).

The sample holds a few counts of this clonotype. This chain uses TRBV18 with TRBJ2-3; D is undetermined. Germline-derived CDR1 and CDR2 are KGHSH and LQKENI. CDR3 size: 14 residues. V lost 0 bases, J lost 2 bases, and 6 bases lay in between. The CDR3 DNA is TGTGCCAGCTCACCACCAAGGCCCACAGATACGCAGTATTTT. The encoded protein is CASSPPRPTDTQYF.

A single count supports this clonotype. This chain uses TRBV7-8 with TRBJ2-1, with unresolved D. The CDR3 runs 16 residues. V dropped 1 base and J dropped 3 bases, with 13 bases sitting between them. Germline V gives CDR1 SGHVS, CDR2 FQNEAQ. The CDR3 DNA reads as TGTGCCAGCAGCTTAGTCGCTATGGGGAACTACAATGAGCAGTTCTTC. Amino acid sequence: CASSLVAMGNYNEQFF.

The chain recombines TRBV5-1 with TRBJ2-2, with 8 bases that match TRBD2. The V gene end was trimmed by 0 bases and the J gene end by 4 bases; junction bases not matched to a gene: 8. This CDR3 has 17 residues. CDR1 is SGHRS, CDR2 YFSETQ, per germline. The CDR3 DNA reads as TGCGCCAGCAGCTTGGCCATGACAGCGGGGGCCACCGGGGAGCTGTTTTTT. This gives the protein CASSLAMTAGATGELFF.

This clonotype was seen ten or more times. The genes are TRBV2 and TRBJ2-3; tentatively, D is TRBD1 (6 bases). Trimming took off 4 bases at V and 1 base at J, with 12 bases between the two ends. CDR1 SNHLY and CDR2 FYNNEI come from the germline V gene. This CDR3 is built from 15 residues. The CDR3 spells CASSARDTRTDTQYF. The CDR3 DNA is TGTGCCAGCAGTGCCCGGGACACTCGCACAGATACGCAGTATTTT.

This clonotype was counted ten times or more. V usage is TRBV14 and J usage is TRBJ2-3; tentative D call: TRBD2 (5 bases). The germline V gene has CDR1 SGHDN and CDR2 FVKESK. V was shortened by 5 bases and J by 0 bases, with 9 bases between the two germline ends. The CDR3 extends over 14 amino acids. DNA of the CDR3: TGTGCCAGCAGCGATAGCGCGAGCACAGATACGCAGTATTTT. This encodes CASSDSASTDTQYF.

J is TRBJ1-4 and V is TRBV12-1. TRBV12-1 is an annotated pseudogene. This CDR3 is built from 15 residues. CDR3 protein: CASSFVRPTNEKLFF. CDR3 bases: TGTGCCAGCAGCTTTGTCAGACCAACTAATGAAAAACTGTTTTTT.

A remark on this clonotype: A clone one base away is much larger, so this may be a read error. The conserved final phenylalanine or tryptophan is absent from the CDR3, which likely points to a read error. The chain employs TRBV7-6 and TRBJ2-7, with 8 bases lining up with TRBD2. CDR1 is SGHVS and CDR2 is FNYEAQ in the germline V gene. This CDR3 spans 15 amino acids. V gave up 5 bases and J gave up 3 bases; unmatched junction bases: 9. For the CDR3, the DNA is TGTGCCAGCAGCAACGGACTAGCCCAAGTCTACGAGCAGTACTTA. Translating it yields CASSNGLAQVYEQYL.

The chain couples TRBV10-3 to TRBJ1-3, with 7 bases matching TRBD1. Per germline, CDR1 ENHRY and CDR2 SYGVKD. This CDR3 comprises 14 residues. V trimming: 6 bases; J trimming: 2 bases; junction bases outside the gene matches: 4. The CDR3 DNA is TGTGCCATCAGGGTAACAGGGGCTGGAAACACCATATATTTT. The encoded protein is CAIRVTGAGNTIYF.

This clonotype has only a few counts. The chain has TRBV7-9 and TRBJ2-1, with D maybe TRBD2 (6 bases). Trimming took 3 bases from V and 2 from J, leaving 11 bases between them. The CDR3 totals 15 residues. Germline V gene sequence: CDR1 SEHNR, CDR2 FQNEAQ (reference sequence). DNA of the CDR3: TGTGCCAGCAGCTTGTCTGGGACTGCCTACAATGAGCAGTTCTTC. The encoded protein is CASSLSGTAYNEQFF.